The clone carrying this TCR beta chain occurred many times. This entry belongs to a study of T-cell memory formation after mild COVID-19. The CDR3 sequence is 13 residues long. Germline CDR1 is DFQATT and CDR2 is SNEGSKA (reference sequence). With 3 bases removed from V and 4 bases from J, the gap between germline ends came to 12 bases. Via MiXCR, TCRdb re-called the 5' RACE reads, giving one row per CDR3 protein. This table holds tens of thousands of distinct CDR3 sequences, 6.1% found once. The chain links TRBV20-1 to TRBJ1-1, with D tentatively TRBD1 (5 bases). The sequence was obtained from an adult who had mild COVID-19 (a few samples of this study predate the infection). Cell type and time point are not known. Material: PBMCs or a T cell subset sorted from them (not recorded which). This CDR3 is CSASQGRVTEAFF. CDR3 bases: TGCAGTGCTAGTCAGGGCCGGGTCACTGAAGCTTTCTTT.